This T cell receptor (beta chain) was sequenced for a study of cytomegalovirus exposure and HLA in healthy donors. Study outcomes and limitations: As confirmed in vitro, a few CMV-associated chains were specific for CMV antigens. A later analysis linked some 18,000 TCR beta sequences to HLA alleles at 0.05 false discovery rate. According to a later analysis, donors in an Asian-associated ancestry cluster reportedly had fewer N-insertions than the roughly 660-donor mean. Later analysis placed DRB1 highest and HLA-C lowest in TCR association rates, which differed by HLA locus.

The PCR contained 60 Vbeta and 13 Jbeta primers. The repertoire was sequenced with immunoSEQ multiplex PCR; TCRdb's copy has only in-frame clones and lacks some. The sample shows fewer than 300,000 clones, roughly 85% of them seen only once. Comment on this clone: Its antigen is not identified.

CDR1 is MDHEN, CDR2 SYDVKM, per germline. Trimming removed 3 bases at V and 7 bases at J, with 12 bases between. The CDR3 totals 13 residues. The sample was PBMCs. This receptor was taken from a man aged 40-50 years in good health and CMV-seropositive. The chain uses TRBV28 and TRBJ2-5; no firm D call. This CDR3 is CASSLAGLVTQYF. Written as DNA, the CDR3 is TGTGCCAGCAGTTTGGCAGGCCTCGTGACCCAGTACTTC.